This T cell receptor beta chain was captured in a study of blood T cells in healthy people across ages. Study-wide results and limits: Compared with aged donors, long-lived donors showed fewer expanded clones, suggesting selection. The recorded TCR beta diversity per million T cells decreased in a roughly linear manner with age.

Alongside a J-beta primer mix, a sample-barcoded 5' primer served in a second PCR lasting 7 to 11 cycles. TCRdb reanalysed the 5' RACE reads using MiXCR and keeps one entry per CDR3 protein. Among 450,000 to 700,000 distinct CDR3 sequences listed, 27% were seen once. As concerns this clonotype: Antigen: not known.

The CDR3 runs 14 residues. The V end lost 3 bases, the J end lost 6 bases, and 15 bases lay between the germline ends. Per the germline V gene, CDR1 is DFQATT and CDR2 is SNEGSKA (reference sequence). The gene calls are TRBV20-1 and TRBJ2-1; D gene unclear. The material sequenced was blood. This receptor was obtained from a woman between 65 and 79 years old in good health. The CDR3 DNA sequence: TGCAGTGCTAGGAAGATTAGGGTGATCAATGAGCAGTTCTTC. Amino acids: CSARKIRVINEQFF.